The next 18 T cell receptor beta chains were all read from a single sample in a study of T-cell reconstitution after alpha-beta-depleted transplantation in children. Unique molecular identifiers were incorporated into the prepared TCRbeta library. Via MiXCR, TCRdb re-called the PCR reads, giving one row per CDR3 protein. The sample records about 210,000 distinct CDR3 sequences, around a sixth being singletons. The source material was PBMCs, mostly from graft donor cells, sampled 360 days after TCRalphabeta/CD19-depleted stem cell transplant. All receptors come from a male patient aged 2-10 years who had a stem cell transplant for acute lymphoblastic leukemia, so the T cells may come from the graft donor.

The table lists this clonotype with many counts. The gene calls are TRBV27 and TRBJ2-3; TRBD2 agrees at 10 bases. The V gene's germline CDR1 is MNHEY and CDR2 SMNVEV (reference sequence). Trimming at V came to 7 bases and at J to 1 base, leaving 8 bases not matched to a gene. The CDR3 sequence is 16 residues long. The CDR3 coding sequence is TGTGCCAGCAACCCTAGCGGGGGCCTGGGCACAGATACGCAGTATTTT. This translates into CASNPSGGLGTDTQYF.

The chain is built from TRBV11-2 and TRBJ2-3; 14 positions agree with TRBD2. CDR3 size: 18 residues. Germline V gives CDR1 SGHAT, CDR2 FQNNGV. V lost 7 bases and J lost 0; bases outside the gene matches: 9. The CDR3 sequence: CASNAGTSGGVSTDTQYF. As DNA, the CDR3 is TGTGCCAGCAATGCCGGGACTAGCGGGGGAGTAAGCACAGATACGCAGTATTTT. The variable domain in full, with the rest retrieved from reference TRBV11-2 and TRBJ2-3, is EAGVAQSPRYKIIEKRQSVAFWCNPISGHATLYWYQQILGQGPKLLIQFQNNGVVDDSQLPKDRFSAERLKGVDSTLKIQPAKLEDSAVYLCASNAGTSGGVSTDTQYFGPGTRLTVL.

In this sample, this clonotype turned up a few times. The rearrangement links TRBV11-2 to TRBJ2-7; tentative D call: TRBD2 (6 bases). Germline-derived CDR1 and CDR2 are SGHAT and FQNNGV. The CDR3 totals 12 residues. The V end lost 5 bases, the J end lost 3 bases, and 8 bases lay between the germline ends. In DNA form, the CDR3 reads TGTGCCAGCAGCCTAGCGTACTACGAGCAGTACTTC. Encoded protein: CASSLAYYEQYF.

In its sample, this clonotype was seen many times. DNA of the CDR3: TGCGCCAGCAGCTTGGAACAGCCTTCCTACGAGCAGTACTTC. This translates into CASSLEQPSYEQYF. This chain links TRBV5-1 with TRBJ2-7; no firm D call. From germline, CDR1 is SGHRS and CDR2 YFSETQ. This CDR3 spans 14 amino acids. Trimming left V 0 bases short and J 1 base short, with 8 bases between. The whole variable domain, remainder taken from reference TRBV5-1 and TRBJ2-7, is KAGVTQTPRYLIKTRGQQVTLSCSPISGHRSVSWYQQTPGQGLQFLFEYFSETQRNKGNFPGRFSGRQFSNSRSEMNVSTLELGDSALYLCASSLEQPSYEQYFGPGTRLTVT.

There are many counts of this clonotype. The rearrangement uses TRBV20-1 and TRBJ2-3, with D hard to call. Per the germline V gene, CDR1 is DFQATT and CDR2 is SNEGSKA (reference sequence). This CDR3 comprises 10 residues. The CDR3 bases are TGCAGCCCTGCGAAGGATACGCAGTATTTT. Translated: CSPAKDTQYF.

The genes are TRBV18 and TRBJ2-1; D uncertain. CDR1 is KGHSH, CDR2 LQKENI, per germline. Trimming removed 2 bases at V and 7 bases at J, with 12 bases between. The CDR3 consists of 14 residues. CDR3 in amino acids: CASSPKRDQNEQFF. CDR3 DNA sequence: TGTGCCAGCTCACCAAAAAGAGACCAAAATGAGCAGTTCTTC.

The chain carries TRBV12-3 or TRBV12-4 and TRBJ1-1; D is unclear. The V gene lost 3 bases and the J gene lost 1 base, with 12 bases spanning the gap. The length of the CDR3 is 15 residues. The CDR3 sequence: CASSLAGTQNTEAFF. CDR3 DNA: TGTGCCAGCAGTTTGGCAGGTACTCAGAACACTGAAGCTTTCTTT.

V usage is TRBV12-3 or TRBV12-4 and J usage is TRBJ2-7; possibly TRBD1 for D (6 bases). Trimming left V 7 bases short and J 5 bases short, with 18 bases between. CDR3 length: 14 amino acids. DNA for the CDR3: TGTGCCAGCACCCAAGGGACACGGGCCCACGAGCAGTACTTC. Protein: CASTQGTRAHEQYF.

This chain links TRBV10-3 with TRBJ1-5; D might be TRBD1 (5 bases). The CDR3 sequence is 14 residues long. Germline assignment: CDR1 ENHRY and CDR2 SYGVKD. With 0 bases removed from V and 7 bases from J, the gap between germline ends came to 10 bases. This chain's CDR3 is CAISESTRGQPQHF. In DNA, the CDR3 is TGTGCCATCAGTGAGTCGACGAGGGGACAGCCCCAGCATTTT.

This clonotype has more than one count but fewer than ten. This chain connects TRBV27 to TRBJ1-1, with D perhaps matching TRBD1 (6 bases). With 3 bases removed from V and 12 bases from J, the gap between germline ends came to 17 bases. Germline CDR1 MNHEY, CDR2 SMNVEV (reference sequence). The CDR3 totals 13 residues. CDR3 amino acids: CASSLGFRGATFF. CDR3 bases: TGTGCCAGCAGTTTGGGGTTCCGGGGGGCTACTTTCTTT.

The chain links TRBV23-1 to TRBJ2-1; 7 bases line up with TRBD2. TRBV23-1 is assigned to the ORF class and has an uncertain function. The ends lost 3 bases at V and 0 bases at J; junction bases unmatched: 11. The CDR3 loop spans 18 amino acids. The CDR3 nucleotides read TGCGCCAGCAGTCACGGGGTCGGGCTAGCGGCCTCCTACAATGAGCAGTTCTTC. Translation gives CASSHGVGLAASYNEQFF.

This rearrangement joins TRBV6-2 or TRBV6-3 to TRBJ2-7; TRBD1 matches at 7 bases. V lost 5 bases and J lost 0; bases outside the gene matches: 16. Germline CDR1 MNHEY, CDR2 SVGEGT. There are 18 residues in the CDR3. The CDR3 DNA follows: TGTGCCAGCAGTCCTCTCGCTCCCGGGACAGATCCCTCCTACGAGCAGTACTTC. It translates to CASSPLAPGTDPSYEQYF.

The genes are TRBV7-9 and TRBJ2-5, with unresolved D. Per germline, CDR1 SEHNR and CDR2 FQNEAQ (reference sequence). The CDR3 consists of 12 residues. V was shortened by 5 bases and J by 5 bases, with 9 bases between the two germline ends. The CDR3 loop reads CASSPNLETQYF. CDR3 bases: TGTGCCAGCAGCCCCAACCTGGAGACCCAGTACTTC.

The CDR3 region is CASSFGERGAGSHEQFF. Here the CDR3 DNA reads TGTGCCAGCAGCTTTGGGGAGCGGGGGGCTGGGTCCCATGAGCAGTTCTTC. J is TRBJ2-1 and V is TRBV11-3; 9 bases fit TRBD2. Per the germline V gene, CDR1 is SGHNT and CDR2 is YENEEA. Germline trimming cut 3 bases from V and 8 bases from J; bases unmatched to any gene: 14. The CDR3 runs 17 residues.

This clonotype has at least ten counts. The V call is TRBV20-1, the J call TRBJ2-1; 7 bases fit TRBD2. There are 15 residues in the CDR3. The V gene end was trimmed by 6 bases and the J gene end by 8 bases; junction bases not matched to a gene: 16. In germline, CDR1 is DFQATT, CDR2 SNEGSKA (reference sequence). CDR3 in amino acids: CSAALRAGRKDEQFF. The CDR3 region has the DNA TGCAGTGCCGCACTGCGAGCGGGGAGGAAGGATGAGCAGTTCTTC.

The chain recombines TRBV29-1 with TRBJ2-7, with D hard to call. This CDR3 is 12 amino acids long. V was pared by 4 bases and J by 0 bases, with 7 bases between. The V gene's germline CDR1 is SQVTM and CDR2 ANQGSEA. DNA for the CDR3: TGCAGCGTTGGGGTCAGCTCCTACGAGCAGTACTTC. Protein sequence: CSVGVSSYEQYF.

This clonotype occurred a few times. CDR3 in amino acids: CASSQQGTLLSGNTIYF. The CDR3 bases are TGTGCCAGCAGCCAGCAGGGCACCTTACTCTCTGGAAACACCATATATTTT. J is TRBJ1-3 and V is TRBV14; D might be TRBD1 (5 bases). The germline V gene encodes CDR1 SGHDN and CDR2 FVKESK. V was shortened by 3 bases and J by 0 bases, with 15 bases between the two germline ends. The CDR3 is 17 amino acids.

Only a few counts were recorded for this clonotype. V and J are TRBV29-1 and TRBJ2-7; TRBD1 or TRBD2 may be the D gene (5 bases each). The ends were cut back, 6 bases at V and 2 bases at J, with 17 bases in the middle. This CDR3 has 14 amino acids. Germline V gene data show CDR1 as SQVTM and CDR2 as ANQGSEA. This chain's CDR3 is CSVSSRGGTYEQYF. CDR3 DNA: TGCAGCGTGTCTAGTCGTGGGGGAACCTACGAGCAGTACTTC.